The 8 T cell receptor beta chains listed next were all sequenced from one sample in a study of T-cell memory formation after mild COVID-19. Via MiXCR, TCRdb re-called the 5' RACE reads, giving one row per CDR3 protein. The table lists 200,000 to 250,000 distinct CDR3 sequences, just over 15% of them singletons, with 2.1% in the top ten. The sequenced sample was PBMCs or a T cell subset sorted from them (not recorded which). Every receptor here comes from an adult woman who had mild COVID-19 (a few samples of this study predate the infection). Cell type and time point are not known.

The V and J genes are TRBV5-1 and TRBJ1-1; D is ambiguous. The germline V gene has CDR1 SGHRS and CDR2 YFSETQ. The CDR3 extends over 12 amino acids. Trimming stripped 4 bases from V and 4 bases from J, with 8 bases between. This CDR3 is CASSNALTEAFF. In nucleotides, the CDR3 is TGCGCCAGCAGCAATGCCCTCACTGAAGCTTTCTTT.

This chain's CDR3 is CASSPGTGALNTEAFF. The CDR3, as DNA: TGTGCCAGCTCACCGGGGACAGGGGCCCTGAACACTGAAGCTTTCTTT. The rearrangement uses TRBV18 and TRBJ1-1; TRBD1 aligns across 10 bases. V lost 3 bases to trimming and J lost 0 bases; unmatched junction nucleotides: 4. This CDR3 region has 16 residues. Germline CDR1 KGHSH, CDR2 LQKENI.

The chain has TRBV25-1 and TRBJ2-3; no firm D call. V lost 8 bases, J lost 0 bases, and 9 bases lay in between. CDR1 is MGHDK, CDR2 SYGVNS, per germline. CDR3 length: 13 amino acids. This CDR3 reads CASEPNSTDTQYF. DNA of the CDR3: TGTGCCAGCGAGCCAAATAGCACAGATACGCAGTATTTT. The entire variable domain, with the rest obtained from reference TRBV25-1 and TRBJ2-3, is as follows: EADIYQTPRYLVIGTGKKITLECSQTMGHDKMYWYQQDPGMELHLIHYSYGVNSTEKGDLSSESTVSRIRTEHFPLTLESARPSHTSQYLCASEPNSTDTQYFGPGTRLTVL.

This clonotype has just one count. The CDR3 sequence: CASSFYTSLKNTEAFF. The CDR3 DNA reads TGCGCCAGCAGCTTTTATACCAGCCTCAAGAACACTGAAGCTTTCTTT. The gene calls are TRBV5-1 and TRBJ1-1; D call uncertain. Trimming stripped 2 bases from V and 1 base from J, with 15 bases between. Per the germline V gene, CDR1 is SGHRS and CDR2 is YFSETQ. This CDR3 is built from 16 residues.

The chain employs TRBV20-1 and TRBJ1-2; TRBD1 matches 8 bases. CDR3 length: 12 residues. Trimming took 5 bases from V and 6 from J; bases not matched to a gene: 5. In germline, CDR1 is DFQATT, CDR2 SNEGSKA (reference sequence). CDR3 bases: TGCAGTGCTTCTTGGGACAGGCATGGCTACACCTTC. It is translated as CSASWDRHGYTF.

The J gene is TRBJ2-7, the V gene TRBV29-1; no definite D call. CDR1 is SQVTM, CDR2 ANQGSEA, per germline. V was shortened by 6 bases and J by 1 base, with 7 bases between the two germline ends. This CDR3 comprises 11 residues. The CDR3 DNA sequence: TGCAGCGTGGCCTCTTCCTACGAGCAGTACTTC. This codes for CSVASSYEQYF.

The chain has TRBV12-3 or TRBV12-4 and TRBJ2-2; the D gene is possibly TRBD2 (6 bases). Trimming left V 6 bases short and J 0 bases short, with 8 bases between. The CDR3 contains 14 residues. The DNA for the CDR3 is TGTGCCAGCAGCCGGGAGTCGAACACCGGGGAGCTGTTTTTT. This sequence encodes CASSRESNTGELFF.

The table lists this clonotype with a few counts. The rearrangement joins TRBV27 to TRBJ2-1, with D possibly TRBD2 on 5 matching bases. Germline V CDR1 and CDR2: MNHEY, SMNVEV (reference sequence). The CDR3 is made up of 16 amino acids. Between the trimmed V and J ends, which lost 6 bases and 5 bases, there was a span of 20 bases. CDR3 protein: CASSHRLGLLDNEQFF. The CDR3 DNA follows: TGTGCCAGCAGCCACCGGCTCGGACTTCTAGACAATGAGCAGTTCTTC.